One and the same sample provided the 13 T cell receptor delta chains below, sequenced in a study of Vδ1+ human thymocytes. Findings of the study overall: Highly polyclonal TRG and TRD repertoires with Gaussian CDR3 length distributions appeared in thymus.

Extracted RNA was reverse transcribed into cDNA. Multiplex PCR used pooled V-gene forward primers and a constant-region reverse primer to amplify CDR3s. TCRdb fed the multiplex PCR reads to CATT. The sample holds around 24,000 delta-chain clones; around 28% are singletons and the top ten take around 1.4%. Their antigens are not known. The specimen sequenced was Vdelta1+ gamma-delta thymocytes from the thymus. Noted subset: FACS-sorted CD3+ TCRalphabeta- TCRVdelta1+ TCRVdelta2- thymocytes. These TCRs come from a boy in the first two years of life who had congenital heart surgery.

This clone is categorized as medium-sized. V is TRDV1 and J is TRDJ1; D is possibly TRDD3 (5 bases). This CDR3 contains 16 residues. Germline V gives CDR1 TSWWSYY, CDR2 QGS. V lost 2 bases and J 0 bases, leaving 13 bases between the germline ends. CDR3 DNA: TGTGCTCTTGGGGAATGGGGTTCCCGGTACACCGATAAACTCATCTTT. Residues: CALGEWGSRYTDKLIF.

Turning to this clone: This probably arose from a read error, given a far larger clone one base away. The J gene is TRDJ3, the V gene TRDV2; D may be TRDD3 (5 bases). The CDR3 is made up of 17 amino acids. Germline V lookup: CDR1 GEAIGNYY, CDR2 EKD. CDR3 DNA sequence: TGTGCCTGTGGTGGGGACAGAAGCTCCTGTGACACCCGACAGATGTTTTTC. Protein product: CACGGDRSSCDTRQMFF.

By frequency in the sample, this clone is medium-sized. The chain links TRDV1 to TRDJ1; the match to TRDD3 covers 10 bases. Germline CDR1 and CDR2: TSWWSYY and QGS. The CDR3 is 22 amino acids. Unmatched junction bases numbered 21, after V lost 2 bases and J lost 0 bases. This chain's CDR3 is CALGESCGLPLGDTRYTDKLIF. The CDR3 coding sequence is TGTGCTCTTGGGGAAAGTTGCGGCCTTCCTTTGGGGGATACCCGGTACACCGATAAACTCATCTTT.

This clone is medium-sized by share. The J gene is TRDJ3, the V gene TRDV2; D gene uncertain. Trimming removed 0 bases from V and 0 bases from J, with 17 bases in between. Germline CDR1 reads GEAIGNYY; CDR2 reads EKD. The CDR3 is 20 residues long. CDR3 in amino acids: CACDTECCPPSSWDTRQMFF. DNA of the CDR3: TGTGCCTGTGACACCGAGTGCTGCCCGCCCTCCTCCTGGGACACCCGACAGATGTTTTTC.

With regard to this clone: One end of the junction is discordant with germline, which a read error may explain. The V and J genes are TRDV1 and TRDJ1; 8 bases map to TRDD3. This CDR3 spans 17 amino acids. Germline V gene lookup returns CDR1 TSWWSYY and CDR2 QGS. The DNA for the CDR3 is TGCTCTGGGGGAACTTGGATTCTTCTGGGGAACACCGATAAACTCATCTTT. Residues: CSGGTWILLGNTDKLIF.

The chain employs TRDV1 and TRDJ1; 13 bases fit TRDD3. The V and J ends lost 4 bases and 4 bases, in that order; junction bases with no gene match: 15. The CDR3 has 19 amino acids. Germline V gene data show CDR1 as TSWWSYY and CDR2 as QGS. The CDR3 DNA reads TGTGCTCTTGGGGCCCGAACTACTGGGGGATACGGAGGGAGCGATAAACTCATCTTT. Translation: CALGARTTGGYGGSDKLIF.

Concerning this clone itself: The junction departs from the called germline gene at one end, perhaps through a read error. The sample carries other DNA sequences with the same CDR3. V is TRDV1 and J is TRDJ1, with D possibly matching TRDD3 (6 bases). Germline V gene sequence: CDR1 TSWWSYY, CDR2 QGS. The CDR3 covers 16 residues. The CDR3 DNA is TGTGCTCCTGGGGACCTCCTCAGACCGTACACCGATAAACTCATCTTT. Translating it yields CAPGDLLRPYTDKLIF.

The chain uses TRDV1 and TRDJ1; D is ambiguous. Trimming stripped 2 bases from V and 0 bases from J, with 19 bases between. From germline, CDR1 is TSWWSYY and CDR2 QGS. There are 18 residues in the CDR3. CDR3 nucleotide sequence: TGTGCTCTTGGGGAAATTGGCCCACTGAGACCGTACACCGATAAACTCATCTTT. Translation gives CALGEIGPLRPYTDKLIF.

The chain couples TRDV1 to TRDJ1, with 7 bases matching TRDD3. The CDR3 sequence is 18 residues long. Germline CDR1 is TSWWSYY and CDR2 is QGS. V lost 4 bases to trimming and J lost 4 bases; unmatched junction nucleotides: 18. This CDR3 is CALGAPTVGYSSIDKLIF. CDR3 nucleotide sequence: TGTGCTCTTGGGGCCCCTACTGTGGGATACTCGTCGATCGATAAACTCATCTTT.

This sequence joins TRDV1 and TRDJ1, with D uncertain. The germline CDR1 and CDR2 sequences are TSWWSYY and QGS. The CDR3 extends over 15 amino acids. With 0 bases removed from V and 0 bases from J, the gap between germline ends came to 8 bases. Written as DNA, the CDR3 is TGTGCTCTTGGGGAACTAACGTCTTACACCGATAAACTCATCTTT. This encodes CALGELTSYTDKLIF.

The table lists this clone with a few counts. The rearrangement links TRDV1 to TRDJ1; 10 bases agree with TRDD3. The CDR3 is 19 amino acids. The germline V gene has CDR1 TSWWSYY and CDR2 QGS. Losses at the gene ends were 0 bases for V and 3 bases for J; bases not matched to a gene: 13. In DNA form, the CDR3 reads TGTGCTCTTGGGGAACTTACTTCCTACCTGGGGGATAGGTCCGATAAACTCATCTTT. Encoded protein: CALGELTSYLGDRSDKLIF.

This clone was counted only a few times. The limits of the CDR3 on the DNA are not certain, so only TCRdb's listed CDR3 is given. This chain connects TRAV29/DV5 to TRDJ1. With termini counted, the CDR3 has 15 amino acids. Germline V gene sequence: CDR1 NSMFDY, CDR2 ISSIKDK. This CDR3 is CSVLLCSKPPDKLIF.

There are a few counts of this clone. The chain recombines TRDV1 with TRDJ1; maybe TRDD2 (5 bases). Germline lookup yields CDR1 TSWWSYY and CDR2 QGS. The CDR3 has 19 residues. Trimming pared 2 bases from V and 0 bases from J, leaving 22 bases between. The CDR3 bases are TGTGCTCTTGGGGAAAACGGCTTCCCCTTATATCTAGACACCGATAAACTCATCTTT. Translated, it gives CALGENGFPLYLDTDKLIF.